The rows below give T cell receptor beta chains drawn from one sample of a study of blood T cell repertoires in COVID-19. Repertoires were generated with immunoSEQ multiplex PCR, while TCRdb's copy carries only in-frame clones and drops some. The sample records a few hundred thousand clones, approximately 83% being singletons. Sample: PBMCs or T cells enriched from blood (not recorded which). These receptors all stem from a woman between 50 and 59 years old who had recovered from COVID-19. Each CDR3 is given with its conserved first and last residue. Each record gives: clone size, D gene, V gene, J gene, CDR3 protein, CDR3 DNA. D genes are given only for firm matches. Not all rows give a size; the values are once, few, many and, for expanded clones, a class.

.	.	TRBV5-1	TRBJ1-2	CASSLQGRYGYTF	TGCGCCAGCAGCTTACAGGGACGGTATGGCTACACCTTC
few	TRBD1	TRBV2	TRBJ2-5	CASKAGTGGLRETQYF	TGTGCCAGCAAGGCGGGGACAGGGGGTCTCAGGGAGACCCAGTACTTC
many	.	TRBV7-9	TRBJ1-5	CASVQDSSNQPQHF	TGTGCCAGCGTCCAGGACAGTAGCAATCAGCCCCAGCATTTT
.	TRBD1	TRBV2	TRBJ1-6	CASGRGQGDSPLHF	TGTGCCAGCGGGAGGGGACAGGGGGATTCACCCCTCCACTTT
.	.	TRBV18	TRBJ1-1	CASSPRVDTEAFF	TGTGCCAGCTCACCACGAGTGGACACTGAAGCTTTCTTT
.	TRBD1	TRBV7-8	TRBJ1-1	CASSLGQANTEAFF	TGTGCCAGCAGCTTGGGACAGGCGAACACTGAAGCTTTCTTT
.	TRBD1	TRBV6-5	TRBJ2-7	CASRGTAYEQYF	TGTGCCAGCAGAGGGACAGCCTACGAGCAGTACTTC
.	.	TRBV4-1	TRBJ1-2	CASSQRGGGPYGYTF	TGCGCCAGCAGCCAAAGGGGCGGCGGACCCTATGGCTACACCTTC
.	TRBD1	TRBV18	TRBJ2-7	CASSPQGAEDEQYF	TGTGCCAGCTCACCACAGGGGGCGGAGGACGAGCAGTACTTC
.	TRBD2	TRBV5-1	TRBJ2-3	CASSPRDSGRATDTQYF	TGCGCCAGCAGCCCCCGAGATAGCGGGAGGGCCACAGATACGCAGTATTTT
.	.	TRBV29-1	TRBJ1-5	CSVGLTGSNQPQHF	TGCAGCGTCGGACTTACGGGGTCCAATCAGCCCCAGCATTTT
many	.	TRBV11-1	TRBJ1-4	CASSPHRGEKLFF	TGTGCCAGCAGCCCACATAGGGGAGAAAAACTGTTTTTT
.	.	TRBV7-9	TRBJ1-1	CASSQAYPEGIWTEAFF	TGTGCCAGCAGCCAAGCATACCCGGAGGGAATTTGGACTGAAGCTTTCTTT
.	TRBD1	TRBV2	TRBJ1-2	CASSANLGQGGYTF	TGTGCCAGCAGTGCTAACTTAGGACAGGGAGGCTACACCTTC
.	TRBD1	TRBV6-5	TRBJ2-7	CASSLDRGRYEQYF	TGTGCCAGCAGTCTGGACAGGGGGCGTTACGAGCAGTACTTC
.	.	TRBV2	TRBJ1-1	CASSPRTVAEAFF	TGTGCCAGCAGCCCACGGACAGTAGCTGAAGCTTTCTTT
.	TRBD2	TRBV9	TRBJ2-5	CASSVGGGAQETQYF	TGTGCCAGCAGCGTAGGCGGGGGAGCGCAAGAGACCCAGTACTTC
.	TRBD2	TRBV7-2	TRBJ2-2	CASKLAGYTGELFF	TGTGCCAGCAAGCTAGCGGGATACACCGGGGAGCTGTTTTTT
.	TRBD1	TRBV28	TRBJ2-2	CASRAGQGILTGELFF	TGTGCCAGCAGGGCCGGACAGGGGATTCTAACCGGGGAGCTGTTTTTT
once	.	TRBV27	TRBJ2-5	CASRALQETQYF	TGTGCCAGCAGGGCTCTCCAAGAGACCCAGTACTTC
few	.	TRBV19	TRBJ2-1	CASSHNLGDSYNEQFF	TGTGCCAGTAGTCACAACCTAGGGGACTCCTACAATGAGCAGTTCTTC
.	.	TRBV27	TRBJ2-5	CASRDQGQETQYF	TGTGCCAGCAGAGACCAGGGGCAGGAGACCCAGTACTTC
.	.	TRBV5-6	TRBJ2-2	CASSLWAGSTGELFF	TGTGCCAGCAGCTTGTGGGCGGGGAGCACCGGGGAGCTGTTTTTT
.	.	TRBV4-2	TRBJ1-6	CASSPDSLSFNSPLHF	TGTGCCAGCAGTCCCGACAGCCTCTCCTTTAATTCACCCCTCCACTTT
.	TRBD2	TRBV29-1	TRBJ2-1	CSVRLAGGSYNEQFF	TGCAGCGTTCGACTAGCGGGAGGATCCTACAATGAGCAGTTCTTC
.	TRBD2	TRBV4-2	TRBJ2-1	CASSQDELAGYNEQFF	TGTGCCAGCAGCCAAGATGAACTAGCGGGTTACAATGAGCAGTTCTTC
once	TRBD1	TRBV7-9	TRBJ1-5	CASSLDAGQGRPQHF	TGTGCCAGCAGCTTAGATGCGGGACAGGGGAGGCCCCAGCATTTT
.	.	TRBV6-6	TRBJ2-2	CASITIRPLGELFF	TGTGCCAGCATTACTATTCGACCTCTCGGGGAGCTGTTTTTT
once	.	TRBV5-8	TRBJ1-1	CASSAGTEAFF	TGTGCCAGCTCGGCGGGGACTGAAGCTTTCTTT
.	TRBD1	TRBV4-1	TRBJ1-1	CASSQSRGPLTEAFF	TGCGCCAGCAGCCAAAGCAGGGGGCCGTTAACTGAAGCTTTCTTT
.	TRBD1	TRBV2	TRBJ1-2	CASSAGQGDGYTF	TGTGCCAGCAGTGCGGGACAGGGTGATGGCTACACCTTC
.	.	TRBV12-3/TRBV12-4	TRBJ2-2	CASTLQATGELFF	TGTGCCAGCACCCTGCAGGCCACCGGGGAGCTGTTTTTT
.	.	TRBV5-1	TRBJ2-7	CASRAGDTYYEQYF	TGCGCCAGCAGAGCCGGGGACACCTACTACGAGCAGTACTTC
.	.	TRBV27	TRBJ2-7	CASKGSGVEFYEQYF	TGTGCCAGCAAGGGATCGGGGGTCGAGTTTTACGAGCAGTACTTC
.	.	TRBV28	TRBJ2-2	CASSPRKGPGELFF	TGTGCCAGCAGCCCGCGGAAGGGGCCCGGGGAGCTGTTTTTT
once	TRBD1	TRBV28	TRBJ2-3	CASSLARGRVTDTQYF	TGTGCCAGCAGTTTAGCCAGGGGGCGCGTCACAGATACGCAGTATTTT
.	.	TRBV28	TRBJ1-1	CASFQGGGRTEAFF	TGTGCCAGCTTCCAAGGGGGAGGGAGGACTGAAGCTTTCTTT
.	TRBD1	TRBV27	TRBJ2-1	CASSWGTAVSYNEQFF	TGTGCCAGCAGTTGGGGGACAGCCGTTAGCTACAATGAGCAGTTCTTC
.	TRBD1	TRBV28	TRBJ1-4	CASSLWVIGGAVGKLFF	TGTGCCAGCAGTTTATGGGTTATAGGGGGCGCAGTGGGGAAACTGTTTTTT
.	.	TRBV7-8	TRBJ2-3	CASSLVRTNTDTQYF	TGTGCCAGCAGCTTAGTCAGGACTAACACAGATACGCAGTATTTT
.	TRBD1	TRBV10-3	TRBJ1-2	CAISESGRGLGGYTF	TGTGCCATCAGTGAATCCGGCAGGGGGCTCGGAGGCTACACCTTC
.	TRBD1	TRBV16	TRBJ1-2	CASSQSGTGGVGYTF	TGTGCCAGCAGCCAATCTGGGACAGGGGGTGTTGGCTACACCTTC
.	.	TRBV7-9	TRBJ2-5	CASSQRGAETQYF	TGTGCCAGCAGCCAACGGGGGGCAGAGACCCAGTACTTC
.	TRBD2	TRBV28	TRBJ2-2	CASSFGSGRAEAGELFF	TGTGCCAGCAGTTTTGGTAGCGGGAGGGCCGAGGCCGGGGAGCTGTTTTTT
.	TRBD2	TRBV5-1	TRBJ2-7	CASRSRAGGGTDEQYF	TGCGCCAGCAGGAGCCGTGCGGGGGGCGGTACGGACGAGCAGTACTTC
.	.	TRBV30	TRBJ2-3	CACNPSGATQYF	TGTGCCTGCAACCCTAGTGGCGCAACGCAGTATTTT
.	.	TRBV6-6	TRBJ2-5	CASSLGQSKQETQYF	TGTGCCAGCAGTCTGGGACAAAGTAAGCAAGAGACCCAGTACTTC
once	TRBD1	TRBV28	TRBJ2-3	CASRRQGTDTQYF	TGTGCCAGCAGGAGACAGGGAACAGATACGCAGTATTTT
.	TRBD2	TRBV9	TRBJ2-5	CASSVESSGDQETQYF	TGTGCCAGCAGCGTAGAGTCTAGCGGGGATCAAGAGACCCAGTACTTC
.	TRBD1	TRBV13	TRBJ1-3	CASSVGTADSGNTIYF	TGTGCCAGCAGCGTCGGGACAGCCGATTCTGGAAACACCATATATTTT
few	TRBD1	TRBV28	TRBJ1-2	CASSWDRGYGYTF	TGTGCCAGCAGTTGGGACAGGGGGTATGGCTACACCTTC
.	TRBD2	TRBV3-1/TRBV3-2	TRBJ2-1	CASSQTTSLEQFF	TGTGCCAGCAGCCAAACGACTAGCTTGGAGCAGTTCTTC
.	TRBD2	TRBV19	TRBJ2-5	CASSENGLARETQYF	TGTGCCAGTAGTGAGAATGGACTAGCGAGAGAGACCCAGTACTTC
.	.	TRBV5-1	TRBJ2-1	CASSIENVENEQFF	TGCGCCAGCAGCATAGAGAATGTTGAAAATGAGCAGTTCTTC
.	TRBD2	TRBV5-4	TRBJ2-7	CASRAGTSVNEQYF	TGTGCCAGCAGAGCCGGGACTAGCGTCAACGAGCAGTACTTC
few	.	TRBV2	TRBJ1-5	CASSEAGQFSNQPQHF	TGTGCCAGCAGTGAAGCTGGGCAGTTTAGCAATCAGCCCCAGCATTTT
.	TRBD2	TRBV18	TRBJ2-3	CASSPRVLAGGPADTQYF	TGTGCCAGCTCACCACGGGTTCTAGCGGGAGGCCCCGCCGATACGCAGTATTTT